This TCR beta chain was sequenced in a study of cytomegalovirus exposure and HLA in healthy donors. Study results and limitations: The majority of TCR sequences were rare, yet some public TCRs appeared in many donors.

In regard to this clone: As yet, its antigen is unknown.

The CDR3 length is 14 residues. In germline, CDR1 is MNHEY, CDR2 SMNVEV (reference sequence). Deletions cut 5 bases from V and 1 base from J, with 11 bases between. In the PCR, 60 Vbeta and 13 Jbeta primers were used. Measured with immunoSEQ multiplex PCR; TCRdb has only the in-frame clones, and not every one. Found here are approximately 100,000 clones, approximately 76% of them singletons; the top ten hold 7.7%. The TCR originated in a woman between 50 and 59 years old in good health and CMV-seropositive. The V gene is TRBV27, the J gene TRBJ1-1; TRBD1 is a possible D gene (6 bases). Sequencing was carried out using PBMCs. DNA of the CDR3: TGTGCCAGCAGTCTACAGGGCAGGAACACTGAAGCTTTCTTT. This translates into CASSLQGRNTEAFF.